A single sample gave rise to the 5 T cell receptor beta chains below, sequenced in a study of T cells after yellow fever vaccination (dated by TCRdb to the late 2010s). The library relied on 5' RACE. This sample was sequenced with an Illumina NovaSeq 6000. TCRdb ran its own pipeline on the public reads, namely fastp trimming at Q25 and MiXCR clone calling, and kept in-frame beta chains. Rows are combined by CDR3 protein, so each entry shows the most common genes and DNA. In all, the sample holds around 300,000 distinct CDR3 sequences, and 3.5% to 5% of those were seen once. Of the sample, just under 20% is held by the ten largest clones. The treatment or condition label on this specimen signifies: live attenuated yellow fever vaccine strain. Sequencing used PBMCs, obtained 15 days after the yellow fever booster vaccination. Receptor source: a man aged 18-30 years who received the YFV17D yellow fever vaccine.

This clonotype was counted at least ten times. The rearrangement links TRBV4-3 to TRBJ2-3; D is uncertain. Germline V gene lookup returns CDR1 LGHNA and CDR2 YSLEER. This CDR3 region has 15 residues. V gave up 3 bases and J gave up 1 base, with 11 bases separating them. The CDR3 DNA follows: TGCGCCAGCAGCCAGGAACCCCTGGGCACAGATACGCAGTATTTT. Translation gives CASSQEPLGTDTQYF.

In this sample, this clonotype turned up many times. In DNA form, the CDR3 reads TGTGCTAGCAGCCCTACCGGGGTGGATCAGTACGTC. Protein sequence: CASSPTGVDQYV. J is TRBJ2-7 and V is TRBV7-7; TRBD2 might be the D (5 bases). Germline V CDR1 and CDR2: SSHAT, FNYEAQ (reference sequence). CDR3 length: 12 amino acids.

The gene calls are TRBV5-1 and TRBJ2-5; 10 bases are a match to TRBD1. The germline V gene encodes CDR1 SGHRS and CDR2 YFSETQ. Trimming at V came to 0 bases and at J to 4 bases, leaving 3 bases not matched to a gene. The CDR3 is 15 amino acids. CDR3: CASSLDGTGAETQYF. The CDR3 nucleotides are TGCGCCAGCAGCTTGGACGGGACAGGGGCAGAGACCCAGTACTTC.

This clonotype was seen repeatedly, ten times or more. V and J are TRBV2 and TRBJ2-5; D possibly uses TRBD1 or TRBD2 (5 bases each). This CDR3 contains 14 residues. Trimming took off 6 bases at V and 5 bases at J, with 16 bases between the two ends. CDR1 and CDR2 (germline): SNHLY, FYNNEI. CDR3 protein: CASRPGPGWETQYF. CDR3 DNA sequence: TGTGCCAGCAGGCCGGGACCCGGCTGGGAGACCCAGTACTTC.

There are a few counts of this clonotype. The chain has TRBV2 and TRBJ2-3, with 12 bases fitting TRBD2. Germline lookup yields CDR1 SNHLY and CDR2 FYNNEI. The CDR3 loop spans 16 amino acids. J lost 4 bases, V lost 1 base, and 3 bases had no gene match. CDR3 sequence reads: CASSEGASGGADTQYF. The CDR3 bases are TGTGCCAGCAGTGAAGGAGCTAGCGGGGGGGCAGATACGCAGTATTTT.